This is a list of T cell receptor beta chains from one sample in a study of blood T cell repertoires in COVID-19. Profiled with immunoSEQ multiplex PCR; TCRdb holds only in-frame clones, not every one. The sample holds tens of thousands of clones; approximately 84% are singletons and the top ten take just over 4.5%. What was sequenced was peripheral blood. The receptors shown here come from a woman aged 55-70 years with acute or convalescent COVID-19. Each CDR3 is given with its conserved first and last residue. The D gene is left open where the match is weak. The listing skips clone size in some rows; elsewhere it reads once, few, many or a size class.

cdr3_nt | cdr3_aa | d_call | v_call | clone_size | j_call
TGTGCCACCAGTGCCGCCCGGACAGGGGATGAGCGCGGCTACACCTTC | CATSAARTGDERGYTF | TRBD1 | TRBV24-1 | - | TRBJ1-2
TGTGCCAGCAGCTCGAGCGGGGGGAAATATACGCAGTATTTT | CASSSSGGKYTQYF | TRBD2 | TRBV6-5 | - | TRBJ2-3
TGTGCCAGCTCTCGTCAAACAGGGGAGTCCTATGGCTACACCTTC | CASSRQTGESYGYTF | TRBD1 | TRBV7-3 | - | TRBJ1-2
TGTGCCAGCAGCCTCGAACGCATAAGCTTGACCGGGGAGCTGTTTTTT | CASSLERISLTGELFF | - | TRBV5-6 | - | TRBJ2-2
TGTGCCAGCAGATCAACTAGCGGGGGAGAGACCCAGTACTTC | CASRSTSGGETQYF | TRBD2 | TRBV2 | - | TRBJ2-5
TGTGCCAGCACTCTAGATCAGCCCCAGCATTTT | CASTLDQPQHF | - | TRBV7-3 | - | TRBJ1-5
TGTGCCAGCAGTGACAGGGACTCTGGAAACACCATATATTTT | CASSDRDSGNTIYF | TRBD1 | TRBV9 | few | TRBJ1-3
TGTGCCAGCAGCCCCCGGACAGCCTCTAGCACAGATACGCAGTATTTT | CASSPRTASSTDTQYF | - | TRBV11-2 | - | TRBJ2-3
TGTGCCAGCAGTTTAACAGTTTCCGAGCAGTTCTTC | CASSLTVSEQFF | - | TRBV28 | - | TRBJ2-1
TGTGCCACCAGTGACCCCTCCCCTAGCGGGGGCACAGATACGCAGTATTTT | CATSDPSPSGGTDTQYF | TRBD2 | TRBV24-1 | - | TRBJ2-3
TGTGCCAGCAGCTTAGGTGGGACAGGGAGTTATGGCTACACCTTC | CASSLGGTGSYGYTF | TRBD1 | TRBV7-2 | once | TRBJ1-2
TGCGCCAGCAGTGAGTCATCCGGGGGGAACACCGGGGAGCTGTTTTTT | CASSESSGGNTGELFF | - | TRBV10-2 | - | TRBJ2-2
TGTGCCAGCAGCTTAGAGGGTATCAGCGGGGGAACGTACCAAGAGACCCAGTACTTC | CASSLEGISGGTYQETQYF | TRBD2 | TRBV7-9 | - | TRBJ2-5
TGTGCCAGCAGTTACTCAGGAGCGGGGGTCGCAGATACGCAGTATTTT | CASSYSGAGVADTQYF | TRBD2 | TRBV6-5 | - | TRBJ2-3
TGCAGTGCTAGTTTACAGGGAGTAGCTTTCTTT | CSASLQGVAFF | - | TRBV20-1 | - | TRBJ1-1
TGTGCCAGCAGCTCCGCGGCAGGGGGCGGAAAACTGTTTTTT | CASSSAAGGGKLFF | TRBD1 | TRBV9 | few | TRBJ1-4
TGTGCCAGCAGTCCCAGGGGAACTAATGAAAAACTGTTTTTT | CASSPRGTNEKLFF | - | TRBV6-6 | once | TRBJ1-4
TGTGCCAGCAGCTCGACAGGGGGCAACGAGCAGTACTTC | CASSSTGGNEQYF | TRBD1 | TRBV7-3 | - | TRBJ2-7
TGTGCCACCAGCAGAGAGGCGGGGGTGGTAGGCTACACCTTC | CATSREAGVVGYTF | - | TRBV15 | - | TRBJ1-2
TGTGCCAGCAGTGAAGACGCGGGACGTATGAACACTGAAGCTTTCTTT | CASSEDAGRMNTEAFF | - | TRBV6-1 | - | TRBJ1-1
TGCGCCAGCAGCCATCCACCGGACACTCTGAACACCGGGGAGCTGTTTTTT | CASSHPPDTLNTGELFF | - | TRBV4-1 | - | TRBJ2-2
TGTGCCAGCAGCCCCTCACAGGGGTTCAATGAGCAGTTCTTC | CASSPSQGFNEQFF | TRBD1 | TRBV7-3 | few | TRBJ2-1
TGTGCCAGCAGCCAGGCAGGGTTATTTGGAAACACCATATATTTT | CASSQAGLFGNTIYF | - | TRBV3-1/TRBV3-2 | - | TRBJ1-3
TGTGCCAGCAGCTCGCAGGGGGTCGCGAACACTGAAGCTTTCTTT | CASSSQGVANTEAFF | TRBD1 | TRBV7-3 | - | TRBJ1-1
TGTGCCAGCAGTGAATTTGCAGGGGGAGGCTACACCTTC | CASSEFAGGGYTF | TRBD1 | TRBV25-1 | few | TRBJ1-2
TGTGCCAGCAGGGGAGGGACTAGCGGGTACAATGAGCAGTTCTTC | CASRGGTSGYNEQFF | TRBD2 | TRBV6-5 | - | TRBJ2-1
TGTGCCAGTAGTACCTCCGACAGGGTTGATCCTGGCTACACCTTC | CASSTSDRVDPGYTF | TRBD1 | TRBV19 | - | TRBJ1-2
TGTGCCAGCAGACCATCCGGGACAGACAATGAGCAGTTCTTC | CASRPSGTDNEQFF | TRBD1 | TRBV7-9 | - | TRBJ2-1
TGCAGAGGGGGGAACACTGAAGCTTTCTTT | CRGGNTEAFF | - | TRBV20-1 | - | TRBJ1-1